This paragraph reports one T cell receptor beta chain. The germline V gene has CDR1 DFQATT and CDR2 SNEGSKA (reference sequence). This CDR3 spans 14 amino acids. V lost 2 bases, J lost 3 bases, and 10 bases lay in between. This record comes from a study of T-cell memory formation after mild COVID-19. TCRdb re-derived calls from the 5' RACE reads in MiXCR, one entry per CDR3 protein. The sample gives 140,000 or so distinct CDR3 sequences, over 15% of which show up once; 2% to 2.5% is in the top ten. The sample comprised PBMCs or a T cell subset sorted from them (not recorded which). This receptor was taken from an adult woman who had mild COVID-19 (a few samples of this study predate the infection). Cell type and time point are not known. The rearrangement uses TRBV20-1 and TRBJ2-2, with a possible D match to TRBD1 (6 bases). CDR3 in amino acids: CSARLTGYTGELFF. The CDR3 DNA is TGCAGTGCTAGACTGACAGGATACACCGGGGAGCTGTTTTTT.